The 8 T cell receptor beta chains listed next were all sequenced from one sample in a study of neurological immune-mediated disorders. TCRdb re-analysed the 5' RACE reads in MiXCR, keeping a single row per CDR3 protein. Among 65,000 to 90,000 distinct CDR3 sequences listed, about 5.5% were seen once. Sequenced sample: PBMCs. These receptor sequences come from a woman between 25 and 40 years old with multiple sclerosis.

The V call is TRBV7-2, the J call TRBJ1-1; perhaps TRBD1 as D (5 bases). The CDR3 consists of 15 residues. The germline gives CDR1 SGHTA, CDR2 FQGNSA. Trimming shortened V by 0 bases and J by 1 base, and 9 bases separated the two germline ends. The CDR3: CASSLARRGNTEAFF. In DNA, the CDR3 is TGTGCCAGCAGCTTAGCCAGAAGGGGGAACACTGAAGCTTTCTTT.

For the CDR3, the DNA is TGTGCCAGCAGTCCCGAGACGGGGAACTATGGCTACACCTTC. Residues: CASSPETGNYGYTF. V usage is TRBV12-3 or TRBV12-4 and J usage is TRBJ1-2; D gene unclear. The CDR3 covers 14 residues. V shed 5 bases and J shed 2 bases, with 12 bases lying between them.

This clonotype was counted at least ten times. Here the CDR3 DNA reads TGTGCCAGCAGTCTAGACCCGACAGGGGATGGGGAGACCCAGTACTTC. Amino acids: CASSLDPTGDGETQYF. The V gene is TRBV28, the J gene TRBJ2-5; 8 bases are a match to TRBD1. Looked up from germline, CDR1 is MDHEN and CDR2 is SYDVKM. After removal of 5 bases from V and 5 bases from J, the junction contained 13 bases not matched to a gene. The CDR3 runs to 16 residues.

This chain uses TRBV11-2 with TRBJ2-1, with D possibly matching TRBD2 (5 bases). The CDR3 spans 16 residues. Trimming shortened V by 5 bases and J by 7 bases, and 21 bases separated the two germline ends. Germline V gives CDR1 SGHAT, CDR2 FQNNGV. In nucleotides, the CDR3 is TGTGCCAGCAGCCCCCCCCCGAGCGGAGCATTTAATGAGCAGTTCTTC. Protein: CASSPPPSGAFNEQFF.

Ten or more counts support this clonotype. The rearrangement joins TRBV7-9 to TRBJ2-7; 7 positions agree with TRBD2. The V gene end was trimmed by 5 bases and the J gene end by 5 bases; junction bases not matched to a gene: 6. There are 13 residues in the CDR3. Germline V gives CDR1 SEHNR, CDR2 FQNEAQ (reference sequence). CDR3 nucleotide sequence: TGTGCCAGCAGCATCTTAGGGAGGGACGAGCAGTACTTC. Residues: CASSILGRDEQYF.

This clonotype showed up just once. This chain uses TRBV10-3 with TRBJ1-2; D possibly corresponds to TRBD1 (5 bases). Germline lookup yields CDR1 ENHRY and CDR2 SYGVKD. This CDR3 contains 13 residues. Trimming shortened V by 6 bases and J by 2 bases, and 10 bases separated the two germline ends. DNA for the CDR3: TGTGCCATCAGGTCGACAGCGAACTATGGCTACACCTTC. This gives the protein CAIRSTANYGYTF.

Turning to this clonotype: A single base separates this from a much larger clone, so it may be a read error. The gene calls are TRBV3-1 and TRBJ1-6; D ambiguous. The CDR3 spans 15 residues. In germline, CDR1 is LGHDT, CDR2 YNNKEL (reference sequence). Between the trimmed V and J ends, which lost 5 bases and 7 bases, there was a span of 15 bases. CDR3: CASSKSGDENSPLHF. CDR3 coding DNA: TGTGCCAGCAGCAAATCTGGGGATGAGAATTCACCCCTCCACTTT. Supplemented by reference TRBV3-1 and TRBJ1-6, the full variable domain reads DTAVSQTPKYLVTQMGNDKSIKCEQNLGHDTMYWYKQDSKKFLKIMFSYNNKELIINETVPNRFSPKSPDKAHLNLHINSLELGDSAVYFCASSKSGDENSPLHFGNGTRLTVT.

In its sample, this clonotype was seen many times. CDR3 amino acids: CASSLPGQPGQPQHF. In nucleotides, the CDR3 is TGTGCCAGCAGTCTCCCCGGACAGCCGGGGCAGCCCCAGCATTTT. The chain is built from TRBV2 and TRBJ1-5; possibly TRBD1 for D (6 bases). Trimming cost V 5 bases and J 7 bases, with 18 bases left between them. This CDR3 contains 15 residues. Germline CDR1 and CDR2: SNHLY and FYNNEI.